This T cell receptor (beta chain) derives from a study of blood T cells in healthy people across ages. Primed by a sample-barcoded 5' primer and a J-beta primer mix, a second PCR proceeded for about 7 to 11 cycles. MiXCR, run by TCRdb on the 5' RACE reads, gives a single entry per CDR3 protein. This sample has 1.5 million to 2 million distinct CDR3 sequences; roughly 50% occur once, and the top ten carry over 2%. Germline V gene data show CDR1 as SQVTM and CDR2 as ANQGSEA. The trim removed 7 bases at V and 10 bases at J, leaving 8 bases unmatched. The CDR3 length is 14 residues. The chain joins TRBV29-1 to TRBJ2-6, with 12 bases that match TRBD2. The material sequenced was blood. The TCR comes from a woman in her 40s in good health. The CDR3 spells CSAGLAGGPNVLTF. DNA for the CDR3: TGCAGCGCAGGTCTAGCGGGGGGGCCGAACGTCCTGACTTTC.